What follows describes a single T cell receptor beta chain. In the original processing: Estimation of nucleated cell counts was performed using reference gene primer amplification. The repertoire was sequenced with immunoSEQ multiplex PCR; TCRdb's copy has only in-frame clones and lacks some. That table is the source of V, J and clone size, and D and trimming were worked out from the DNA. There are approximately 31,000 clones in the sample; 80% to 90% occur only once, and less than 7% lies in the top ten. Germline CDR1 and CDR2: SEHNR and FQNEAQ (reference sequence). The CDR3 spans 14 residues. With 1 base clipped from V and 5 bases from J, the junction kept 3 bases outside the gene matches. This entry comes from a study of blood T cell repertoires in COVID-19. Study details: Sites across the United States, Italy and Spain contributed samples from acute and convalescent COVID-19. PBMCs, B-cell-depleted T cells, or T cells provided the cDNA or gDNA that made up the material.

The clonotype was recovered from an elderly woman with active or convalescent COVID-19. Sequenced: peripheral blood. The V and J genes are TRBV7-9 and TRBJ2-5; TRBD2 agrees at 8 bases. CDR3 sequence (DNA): TGTGCCAGCAGCTTAGTCGGCGGGGGGGAGACCCAGTACTTC. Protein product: CASSLVGGGETQYF.